One and the same sample provided the 27 T cell receptor beta chains below, sequenced in a study of blood T cell repertoires in COVID-19. Produced via immunoSEQ multiplex PCR; TCRdb's table is partial and in-frame only. The sample records around 200,000 clones, around 88% being singletons. Sequencing was performed on PBMCs or T cells enriched from blood (not recorded which). The receptors come from a woman aged 25 to 39 who had been exposed to COVID-19.

The rearrangement links TRBV5-1 to TRBJ2-2; perhaps TRBD2 as D (6 bases). Germline V gene data show CDR1 as SGHRS and CDR2 as YFSETQ. The CDR3 has 14 residues. V was cut by 2 bases and J by 4 bases, with 9 bases left in between. CDR3: CASSFGTFTGELFF. The DNA for the CDR3 is TGCGCCAGCAGCTTCGGGACTTTCACCGGGGAGCTGTTTTTT. Full variable domain (missing parts from reference TRBV5-1 and TRBJ2-2): KAGVTQTPRYLIKTRGQQVTLSCSPISGHRSVSWYQQTPGQGLQFLFEYFSETQRNKGNFPGRFSGRQFSNSRSEMNVSTLELGDSALYLCASSFGTFTGELFFGEGSRLTVL.

V is TRBV6-5 and J is TRBJ1-2; D is possibly TRBD1 (6 bases). Trimming cost V 5 bases and J 3 bases, with 10 bases left between them. The length of the CDR3 is 13 residues. The germline V gene has CDR1 MNHEY and CDR2 SVGAGI. For the CDR3, the DNA is TGTGCCAGCAGTCTACAGGGTTACTATGGCTACACCTTC. This sequence encodes CASSLQGYYGYTF.

This chain links TRBV5-1 with TRBJ2-5; tentative D call: TRBD1 (6 bases). The V end was cut by 4 bases, the J end by 1 base, with 14 bases between. This CDR3 comprises 15 residues. Germline V gene sequence: CDR1 SGHRS, CDR2 YFSETQ. The CDR3 bases are TGCGCCAGCAGCGAAAACTTAGGGGGCCAAGAGACCCAGTACTTC. Amino acids: CASSENLGGQETQYF.

J is TRBJ1-2 and V is TRBV9; the D gene is possibly TRBD1 (5 bases). Between the trimmed V and J ends, which lost 3 bases and 8 bases, there was a span of 11 bases. CDR1 SGDLS and CDR2 YYNGEE come from the germline V gene. This CDR3 comprises 12 residues. In nucleotides, the CDR3 is TGTGCCAGCAGCGCAGGGTCTTGGGGCTACACCTTC. It yields the protein CASSAGSWGYTF.

The table lists this clone with a count of one. The chain recombines TRBV10-3 with TRBJ2-7; possible D gene TRBD1, 5 bases. V was trimmed by 8 bases and J by 0 bases, leaving 14 bases between them. Germline loops: CDR1 ENHRY, CDR2 SYGVKD. The CDR3 contains 14 residues. The CDR3 here is CAIALTDSSYEQYF. The CDR3 DNA is TGTGCCATCGCCCTGACAGATAGCTCCTACGAGCAGTACTTC.

The V gene is TRBV19, the J gene TRBJ1-3; D possibly corresponds to TRBD1 (6 bases). Trimming pared 7 bases from V and 4 bases from J, leaving 14 bases between. The CDR3 extends over 14 amino acids. The germline CDR1 and CDR2 sequences are LNHDA and SQIVND (reference sequence). The DNA for the CDR3 is TGTGCCAGTAAGACAGGCACCAAGGGAAACACCATATATTTT. Amino acids: CASKTGTKGNTIYF.

V usage is TRBV21-1 and J usage is TRBJ2-1; the DNA was not used to check the table's D call, TRBD1. TRBV21-1 is a recognized pseudogene. The CDR3 is 17 residues long. The CDR3 DNA reads as TGTGCCAGCACCATAAGGACAGGGCCGAGCTCCTACAATGAGCAGTTCTTC. Protein sequence: CASTIRTGPSSYNEQFF.

The rearrangement links TRBV7-2 to TRBJ2-3, with 8 bases fitting TRBD1. The CDR3 consists of 15 residues. Germline CDR1 and CDR2: SGHTA and FQGNSA. The trim removed 5 bases at V and 3 bases at J, leaving 7 bases unmatched. The CDR3 DNA reads as TGTGCCAGCAGCCGTGGACAGGGTAGAACAGATACGCAGTATTTT. This encodes CASSRGQGRTDTQYF.

The chain has TRBV6-5 and TRBJ1-1; D not resolved. V lost 2 bases to trimming and J lost 6 bases, with 16 bases between them. CDR1 is MNHEY and CDR2 is SVGAGI in the germline V gene. The CDR3 totals 15 residues. DNA for the CDR3: TGTGCCAGCAGTTACGGGCGGGTCCCCAAGGCTGAAGCTTTCTTT. It yields the protein CASSYGRVPKAEAFF.

This clone turned up a few times. This chain uses TRBV30 with TRBJ1-6; tentatively, D is TRBD1 (6 bases). V lost 0 bases to trimming and J lost 10 bases, with 16 bases between them. The CDR3 is made up of 15 amino acids. Per the germline V gene, CDR1 is GTSNPN and CDR2 is SVGIG (reference sequence). The CDR3 DNA is TGTGCCTGGAGTGTAAAGACAGGCGTAAACTCACCCCTCCACTTT. Translated, it gives CAWSVKTGVNSPLHF.

J is TRBJ1-4 and V is TRBV28, with D unclear. The CDR3 covers 12 residues. Germline-derived CDR1 and CDR2 are MDHEN and SYDVKM. V was pared by 8 bases and J by 5 bases, with 9 bases between. This chain's CDR3 is CASSSGNEKLFF. The CDR3, as DNA: TGTGCCAGCTCTAGCGGGAATGAAAAACTGTTTTTT. Using reference TRBV28 and TRBJ1-4 for the parts outside the CDR3, the full variable domain is DVKVTQSSRYLVKRTGEKVFLECVQDMDHENMFWYRQDPGLGLRLIYFSYDVKMKEKGDIPEGYSVSREKKERFSLILESASTNQTSMYLCASSSGNEKLFFGSGTQLSVL.

The chain carries TRBV2 and TRBJ1-2, with D possibly being TRBD1 (5 bases). The CDR3 covers 12 residues. Germline-derived CDR1 and CDR2 are SNHLY and FYNNEI. Trimming removed 8 bases from V and 6 bases from J, with 13 bases in between. The CDR3: CASPDTPNGYTF. CDR3 nucleotides: TGTGCCAGCCCGGACACCCCGAATGGCTACACCTTC.

V usage is TRBV11-2 and J usage is TRBJ1-2; perhaps TRBD1 as D (5 bases). V was clipped by 5 bases and J by 5 bases, with 12 bases between them. Germline assignment: CDR1 SGHAT and CDR2 FQNNGV. This CDR3 region has 13 residues. In DNA form, the CDR3 reads TGTGCCAGCAGCCCGGTGGGGGGATATGGCTACACCTTC. This codes for CASSPVGGYGYTF.

The chain recombines TRBV5-6 with TRBJ1-3; D is undetermined. CDR3 length: 15 residues. V was trimmed by 2 bases and J by 4 bases, leaving 13 bases between them. From germline, CDR1 is SGHDT and CDR2 YYEEEE. CDR3 nucleotides: TGTGCCAGCAGCTTTAGTCCGATAGCCGGAAACACCATATATTTT. It codes for CASSFSPIAGNTIYF.

This clone appeared a few times. J is TRBJ1-1 and V is TRBV7-8; TRBD1 aligns across 9 bases. This CDR3 spans 16 amino acids. The V segment lost 1 base and the J segment 1 base; nucleotides outside the gene matches: 4. Per germline, CDR1 SGHVS and CDR2 FQNEAQ. This CDR3 reads CASSLGTGAPNTEAFF. Here the CDR3 DNA reads TGTGCCAGCAGCTTAGGGACAGGGGCTCCGAACACTGAAGCTTTCTTT.

This chain uses TRBV5-1 with TRBJ2-2; 7 nucleotides match TRBD1. The CDR3 is 15 residues long. V lost 3 bases and J lost 4; bases outside the gene matches: 6. Germline lookup yields CDR1 SGHRS and CDR2 YFSETQ. CDR3 sequence: CASSSQGDRTGELFF. CDR3 sequence (DNA): TGCGCCAGCAGCTCGCAGGGGGATCGCACCGGGGAGCTGTTTTTT.

The chain has TRBV24-1 and TRBJ1-1; D is unclear. The germline CDR1 and CDR2 sequences are KGHDR and SFDVKD. Trimming stripped 2 bases from V and 3 bases from J, with 12 bases between. CDR3 length: 15 amino acids. The CDR3 here is CATSDSGRGDTEAFF. DNA for the CDR3: TGTGCCACCAGTGATTCTGGGCGCGGGGACACTGAAGCTTTCTTT.

J is TRBJ1-1 and V is TRBV11-3; D possibly corresponds to TRBD1 (5 bases). The CDR3 is made up of 15 amino acids. V was trimmed by 1 base and J by 5 bases, leaving 14 bases between them. Looked up from germline, CDR1 is SGHNT and CDR2 is YENEEA. CDR3 DNA: TGTGCCAGCAGCTTAGTTCAGGGTAGAAAAACTGAAGCTTTCTTT. Translation gives CASSLVQGRKTEAFF.

The CDR3 sequence is CASSPDRVSGNTIYF. The CDR3 region has the DNA TGTGCCAGCTCACCCGACAGGGTCTCTGGAAACACCATATATTTT. The genes are TRBV18 and TRBJ1-3; 7 bases match TRBD1. The V segment lost 3 bases and the J segment 0 bases; nucleotides outside the gene matches: 2. Germline values: CDR1 KGHSH, CDR2 LQKENI. The CDR3 totals 15 residues.

V usage is TRBV3-1 (or the pseudogene TRBV3-2) and J usage is TRBJ2-1; 8 bases map to TRBD2. CDR1 LGHDT and CDR2 YNNKEL come from the germline V gene (reference sequence). CDR3 length equals 15 residues. Unmatched junction bases numbered 7, after V lost 8 bases and J lost 1 base. The CDR3 spells CASLPSGGSYNEQFF. The CDR3 region has the DNA TGTGCCAGCCTACCTTCGGGGGGGTCCTACAATGAGCAGTTCTTC.

The V and J genes are TRBV24-1 and TRBJ2-3; weak D call: TRBD1 (5 bases). CDR3 length: 11 amino acids. The V and J ends lost 5 bases and 10 bases respectively, with 9 bases between them. CDR1 is KGHDR and CDR2 is SFDVKD in the germline V gene. CDR3 amino acids: CATSAGWAQYF. The CDR3 nucleotides are TGTGCCACCAGTGCAGGGTGGGCGCAGTATTTT.

V and J are TRBV18 and TRBJ2-3; 9 bases match TRBD2. The CDR3 consists of 15 residues. Germline values: CDR1 KGHSH, CDR2 LQKENI. Trimming at V came to 3 bases and at J to 2 bases, leaving 3 bases not matched to a gene. The CDR3 DNA sequence: TGTGCCAGCTCACCCCCTAGCGGGGTCACAGATACGCAGTATTTT. Translation gives CASSPPSGVTDTQYF.

The chain employs TRBV3-1 (or the pseudogene TRBV3-2) and TRBJ1-4; TRBD1 aligns across 7 bases. The V gene end was trimmed by 2 bases and the J gene end by 7 bases; junction bases not matched to a gene: 7. The CDR3 runs 15 residues. Germline V gene sequence: CDR1 LGHDT, CDR2 YNNKEL (reference sequence). This CDR3 reads CASSQPGQEGEKLFF. The CDR3 DNA reads TGTGCCAGCAGCCAACCCGGACAGGAGGGTGAAAAACTGTTTTTT.

This chain joins TRBV3-1 (or the pseudogene TRBV3-2) and TRBJ1-1; 11 positions agree with TRBD1. The V and J ends lost 4 bases and 1 base, in that order; junction bases with no gene match: 2. The CDR3 is 15 amino acids. Germline V gene data show CDR1 as LGHDT and CDR2 as YNNKEL (reference sequence). The CDR3 nucleotides are TGTGCCAGCAGCCCGGGGACAGGGGGGAACACTGAAGCTTTCTTT. It encodes CASSPGTGGNTEAFF.

The chain employs TRBV19 and TRBJ2-7; tentatively, D is TRBD1 (6 bases). CDR3 length: 15 residues. Germline V CDR1 and CDR2: LNHDA, SQIVND (reference sequence). Trimming took 1 base from V and 1 from J, leaving 11 bases between them. This CDR3 reads CASSIAVGTSYEQYF. CDR3 DNA: TGTGCCAGTAGTATAGCCGTTGGGACATCCTACGAGCAGTACTTC.

V and J are TRBV30 and TRBJ1-1; 8 nucleotides agree with TRBD1. J was trimmed by 5 bases and V by 2 bases; bases with no gene match: 13. Germline CDR1 GTSNPN, CDR2 SVGIG (reference sequence). This CDR3 spans 16 amino acids. For the CDR3, the DNA is TGTGCCTGGAGTCTCTCTCTGACAGGGGATAGGACTGAAGCTTTCTTT. It is translated as CAWSLSLTGDRTEAFF. The variable domain in full, with the rest retrieved from reference TRBV30 and TRBJ1-1, is SQTIHQWPATLVQPVGSPLSLECTVEGTSNPNLYWYRQAAGRGLQLLFYSVGIGQISSEVPQNLSASRPQDRQFILSSKKLLLSDSGFYLCAWSLSLTGDRTEAFFGQGTRLTVV.

This chain uses TRBV7-9 with TRBJ2-2; 7 nucleotides align to TRBD1. V gave up 6 bases and J gave up 3 bases; unmatched junction bases: 10. This CDR3 spans 16 amino acids. Germline V gene lookup returns CDR1 SEHNR and CDR2 FQNEAQ (reference sequence). The CDR3: CASSKDRASHTGELFF. The CDR3 DNA reads TGTGCCAGCAGTAAAGACAGGGCATCGCACACCGGGGAGCTGTTTTTT.